This TCR beta chain was documented in a study of control samples from healthy donors and cancer patients. Germline V lookup: CDR1 SGHKS, CDR2 YYEKEE (reference sequence). The CDR3 sequence is 16 residues long. The V and J ends lost 4 bases and 2 bases, in that order; junction bases with no gene match: 8. The assay was immunoSEQ multiplex PCR, and TCRdb's table has in-frame clones only and misses some. The sample consists of about 85,000 clones, around nine tenths of them appearing once. This TCR was recovered from an older woman in good health. Sequenced sample: blood. This rearrangement joins TRBV5-5 to TRBJ2-3; TRBD2 agrees at 9 bases. CDR3 sequence (DNA): TGTGCCAGCAGCGGCGCCTTAGCGGGGGTCACAGATACGCAGTATTTT. This gives the protein CASSGALAGVTDTQYF.